Below, 16 T cell receptor beta chains from the same sample are listed, as sequenced in a study of shared clonotypes between healthy human individuals. Sequenced by immunoSEQ multiplex PCR; TCRdb stores in-frame clones only, minus some. This table holds about 2.3 million clones, around 92% found once. The sequenced sample consisted of naive CD4+ T cells from PBMCs. Noted subset: CD45RA+ positively selected. These receptors were collected from a man aged 18-30 years in good health. Some clones in this sample may be carry-over from other donors' samples.

V and J are TRBV19 and TRBJ2-7; possibly TRBD1 for D (5 bases). The CDR3 is made up of 12 amino acids. Trimming removed 3 bases at V and 3 bases at J, with 6 bases between. Germline V gives CDR1 LNHDA, CDR2 SQIVND (reference sequence). For the CDR3, the DNA is TGTGCCAGTAGTATGACAGACTACGAGCAGTACTTC. Encoded protein: CASSMTDYEQYF.

The J gene is TRBJ1-4, the V gene TRBV2; perhaps TRBD1 as D (5 bases). This CDR3 is built from 17 residues. Germline CDR1 and CDR2: SNHLY and FYNNEI. V lost 5 bases to trimming and J lost 5 bases, with 21 bases between them. CDR3 sequence reads: CASSLQGAGTSNEKLFF. CDR3 bases: TGTGCCAGCAGTTTGCAGGGTGCAGGAACGTCCAATGAAAAACTGTTTTTT.

The genes are TRBV9 and TRBJ2-3; 8 bases are shared with TRBD2. Germline assignment: CDR1 SGDLS and CDR2 YYNGEE. Trimming cost V 0 bases and J 7 bases; bases outside gene matches: 7. The CDR3 is 15 residues long. CDR3 sequence: CASSVVGTSVNTQYF. The CDR3 DNA reads as TGTGCCAGCAGCGTAGTGGGGACTAGTGTGAATACGCAGTATTTT.

The chain uses TRBV6-6 and TRBJ2-7, with a weak D call TRBD2 (6 bases). CDR1 MNHNY and CDR2 SVGAGI come from the germline V gene (reference sequence). V was shortened by 4 bases and J by 5 bases, with 18 bases between the two germline ends. The CDR3 loop spans 15 amino acids. CDR3 DNA: TGTGCCAGCAGTTTACCTCGGCCACCGGGGGACGAGCAGTACTTC. This gives the protein CASSLPRPPGDEQYF.

The V gene is TRBV18, the J gene TRBJ2-5, with 9 bases identical to TRBD1. The germline V gene encodes CDR1 KGHSH and CDR2 LQKENI. This CDR3 spans 16 amino acids. V lost 2 bases, J lost 2 bases, and 6 bases stayed unmatched. The CDR3 nucleotides are TGTGCCAGCTCACCAGGGACAGGGAGTTATCAAGAGACCCAGTACTTC. Its protein product is CASSPGTGSYQETQYF. The full variable domain, rest sourced from reference TRBV18 and TRBJ2-5, is NAGVMQNPRHLVRRRGQEARLRCSPMKGHSHVYWYRQLPEEGLKFMVYLQKENIIDESGMPKERFSAEFPKEGPSILRIQQVVRGDSAAYFCASSPGTGSYQETQYFGPGTRLLVL.

CDR3 loop: CASNGGGRVGTNEKLFF. The CDR3 nucleotides are TGTGCCAGCAATGGGGGTGGCAGGGTAGGAACTAATGAAAAACTGTTTTTT. The V gene is TRBV28, the J gene TRBJ1-4, with a tentative D call TRBD1 (5 bases). Germline values: CDR1 MDHEN, CDR2 SYDVKM. The CDR3 has 17 residues. V gave up 7 bases and J gave up 1 base, with 19 bases separating them.

This clone was observed once. The chain links TRBV28 to TRBJ1-5; no clear D. Germline V CDR1 and CDR2: MDHEN, SYDVKM. V dropped 6 bases and J dropped 10 bases, with 13 bases sitting between them. The CDR3 is 12 amino acids. This chain's CDR3 is CASSPNLEPQHF. Here the CDR3 DNA reads TGTGCCAGCAGCCCCAATTTGGAACCCCAGCATTTT.

V and J are TRBV7-3 and TRBJ1-2; maybe TRBD1 (5 bases). CDR3 length equals 15 residues. V lost 2 bases to trimming and J lost 4 bases, with 14 bases between them. CDR1 is SGHTA, CDR2 FQGTGA, per germline. The CDR3 is CASSLAPGVSYGYTF. The DNA of the CDR3 is TGTGCCAGCAGCTTAGCCCCGGGGGTATCCTATGGCTACACCTTC.

This clone occurred a few times. Distinct nucleotide sequences in the sample also encode this CDR3. The chain recombines TRBV10-3 with TRBJ2-7; TRBD1 matches 7 bases. From germline, CDR1 is ENHRY and CDR2 SYGVKD. The V segment lost 2 bases and the J segment 0 bases; nucleotides outside the gene matches: 4. This CDR3 comprises 15 residues. The CDR3 protein is CAISEGDRSSYEQYF. DNA for the CDR3: TGTGCCATCAGTGAGGGGGACAGAAGCTCCTACGAGCAGTACTTC.

The chain couples TRBV5-1 to TRBJ2-2; 12 positions agree with TRBD2. This CDR3 region has 15 residues. Germline V gene data show CDR1 as SGHRS and CDR2 as YFSETQ. J lost 5 bases, V lost 4 bases, and 3 bases had no gene match. The chain's CDR3 is CASSETSGSTGELFF. Written as DNA, the CDR3 is TGCGCCAGCAGCGAGACTAGCGGGAGTACCGGGGAGCTGTTTTTT.

The J gene is TRBJ2-7, the V gene TRBV9; 8 bases align to TRBD2. The CDR3 is 17 amino acids. J was trimmed by 2 bases and V by 4 bases; bases with no gene match: 14. CDR1 is SGDLS and CDR2 is YYNGEE in the germline V gene. CDR3 in DNA: TGTGCCAGCAGCACGAGACTAAGCGGGAGAACCCCCTACGAGCAGTACTTC. Translating gives CASSTRLSGRTPYEQYF.

J is TRBJ1-1 and V is TRBV19; the match to TRBD1 covers 7 bases. The CDR3 extends over 14 amino acids. CDR1 and CDR2 from the germline V gene are LNHDA and SQIVND (reference sequence). J lost 9 bases, V lost 5 bases, and 12 bases had no gene match. CDR3 loop: CASSGGQARFQAFF. CDR3 bases: TGTGCCAGTAGTGGTGGACAGGCAAGGTTTCAAGCTTTCTTT.

The chain combines TRBV10-3 with TRBJ1-3; D might be TRBD1 (5 bases). The germline V gene has CDR1 ENHRY and CDR2 SYGVKD. V lost 3 bases and J lost 0, with 9 bases in between. CDR3 size: 15 residues. CDR3 in amino acids: CAISERQSSGNTIYF. The CDR3 DNA sequence: TGTGCCATCAGTGAAAGACAGTCCTCTGGAAACACCATATATTTT.

This chain uses TRBV7-4 with TRBJ1-5; 9 bases line up with TRBD1. The germline V gene has CDR1 SGHVT and CDR2 SQSDAQ. This CDR3 region has 16 residues. Germline trimming cut 5 bases from V and 0 bases from J; bases unmatched to any gene: 5. CDR3 bases: TGTGCCAGCAGCCCCTGGGACAGGGCTAGCAATCAGCCCCAGCATTTT. It encodes CASSPWDRASNQPQHF.

The V call is TRBV27, the J call TRBJ2-5; maybe TRBD2 (5 bases). With 2 bases removed from V and 5 bases from J, the gap between germline ends came to 15 bases. The CDR3 sequence is 15 residues long. Per the germline V gene, CDR1 is MNHEY and CDR2 is SMNVEV (reference sequence). CDR3 loop: CASSLSSVLRETQYF. The CDR3 DNA reads as TGTGCCAGCAGTTTAAGTAGCGTTCTGCGGGAGACCCAGTACTTC.

V is TRBV19 and J is TRBJ2-7, with 8 bases aligning to TRBD2. The ends lost 6 bases at V and 0 bases at J; junction bases unmatched: 4. The CDR3 loop spans 14 amino acids. CDR1 is LNHDA, CDR2 SQIVND, per germline (reference sequence). In nucleotides, the CDR3 is TGTGCCAGTAGATTCAGCGGGAGCTCCTACGAGCAGTACTTC. Protein: CASRFSGSSYEQYF.